The sequence of this T cell receptor (beta chain) was determined in a study of T cell repertoires in cytomegalovirus infection (dated by TCRdb to the late 2010s). At the level of the whole study: Donor HLA type was relevant to the analysis, because carriage of CMV infection together with the matching HLA type was indicated by public TCR beta signatures. Paper-wide results and their limitations: In the ex vivo response, HLA-C-restricted CMV-specific TCR beta clonotypes were dominant, and in two of eight donors the single most frequent clonotype came from this HLA-C-restricted group. In both this cohort and an independent roughly 330-donor cohort, the cumulative frequency of public TCR beta family members distinguished carriers of CMV infection plus the relevant HLA type.

Sequencing was performed on an Illumina HiSeq 1500. TCRdb reprocessing: public reads trimmed at Q25 with fastp, clones called with MiXCR, in-frame beta chains kept. Every CDR3 protein is listed once, alongside the most common genes and DNA of its rows. The sample table contains about 740,000 distinct CDR3 sequences; only one count was recorded for roughly 36% of them. Around 2.8% of the sample lies in the top ten. The germline V and J ends show losses of 1 base and 4 bases respectively, and no gene match explains 9 bases of the junction. Inclusive of the bounding cysteine and phenylalanine, the CDR3 is 15 residues long. Just the 45-base CDR3 DNA is kept, in frame starting at base 1. Via the germline V gene (reference sequence), CDR1 is GTSNPN and CDR2 SVGIG. As concerns this clonotype: The antigen this receptor binds is unknown. No clone much larger than this one lies a single base away; base qualities are absent.

The material sequenced was PBMCs. The sequence came from a human donor in good health (CMV status not recorded). Some clones in this sample may be carry-over from other donors' samples. The V and J genes are TRBV30 and TRBJ1-1, and TRBD1 matches 7 of the central bases. CDR3 loop: CAWSADYRGGTEAFF. The nucleotide sequence is TGTGCCTGGAGTGCAGATTACAGGGGTGGCACTGAAGCTTTCTTT.